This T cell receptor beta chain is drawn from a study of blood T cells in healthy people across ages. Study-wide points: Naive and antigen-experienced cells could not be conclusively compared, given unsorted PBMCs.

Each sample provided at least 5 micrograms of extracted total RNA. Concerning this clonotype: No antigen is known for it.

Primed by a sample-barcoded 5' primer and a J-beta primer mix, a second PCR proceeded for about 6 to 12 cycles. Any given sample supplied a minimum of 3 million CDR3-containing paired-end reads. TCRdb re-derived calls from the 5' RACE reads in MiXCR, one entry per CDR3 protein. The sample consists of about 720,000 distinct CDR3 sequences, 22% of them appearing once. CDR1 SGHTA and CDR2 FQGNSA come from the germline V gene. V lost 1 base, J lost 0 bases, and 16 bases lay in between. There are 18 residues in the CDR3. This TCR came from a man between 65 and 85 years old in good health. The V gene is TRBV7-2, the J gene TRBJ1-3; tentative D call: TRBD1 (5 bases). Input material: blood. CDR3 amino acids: CASSLGPRGTTSGNTIYF. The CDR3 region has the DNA TGTGCCAGCAGCTTAGGTCCTCGAGGGACCACCTCTGGAAACACCATATATTTT.